Listed below are T cell receptor beta chains from one sample, sequenced in a study of radiotherapy plus CTLA-4 blockade in lung cancer. The method was immunoSEQ multiplex PCR; TCRdb's version includes in-frame clones alone and lacks a portion of them. In the table there are about 120,000 clones, just under 90% of which are singletons. The specimen was peripheral blood, collected from a patient treated with radiotherapy plus ipilimumab. The receptors originated from a human donor with non-small cell lung cancer that progressed on radiotherapy plus ipilimumab. The CDR3 runs from the conserved cysteine through the conserved F or W. A D gene is named only where the DNA matches it firmly. Clone size is given for some rows only: seen once, a few or many times, or a class if the clone is expanded.

CASSRFDRPANYGYTF	TGTGCCAGCAGCCGCTTCGACAGACCAGCTAACTATGGCTACACCTTC	NA	NA	TRBV5-5	TRBJ1-2
CASSLFPGDYEQYF	TGCGCCAGCAGCTTGTTCCCAGGGGACTACGAGCAGTACTTC	NA	NA	TRBV5-1	TRBJ2-7
CASRGDPDTDTQYF	TGTGCCAGCAGGGGCGATCCGGACACAGATACGCAGTATTTT	NA	NA	TRBV11-2	TRBJ2-3
CASSFRELNTGELFF	TGTGCCAGCAGCTTCAGGGAGCTCAACACCGGGGAGCTGTTTTTT	NA	NA	TRBV12-1	TRBJ2-2
CASSQGETNEKLFF	TGCGCCAGCAGCCAGGGGGAAACTAATGAAAAACTGTTTTTT	NA	TRBD1	TRBV5-1	TRBJ1-4
CASSLSAGGPGEQYF	TGTGCCAGCAGTTTATCTGCGGGAGGGCCAGGCGAGCAGTACTTC	NA	TRBD2	TRBV27	TRBJ2-7
CASSPTPGTSVYEQYF	TGTGCCAGCTCACCAACTCCCGGGACTAGCGTCTACGAGCAGTACTTC	NA	TRBD2	TRBV18	TRBJ2-7
CASSVGLLGYNEQFF	TGTGCCAGCAGCGTAGGTTTACTTGGATACAATGAGCAGTTCTTC	NA	NA	TRBV9	TRBJ2-1
CATKPGYGTGPTGELFF	TGTGCCACCAAGCCGGGGTACGGGACAGGGCCCACCGGGGAGCTGTTTTTT	NA	TRBD1	TRBV18	TRBJ2-2
CASSYLTPGQGIEGGYTF	TGTGCCAGCAGTTACCTCACTCCGGGACAGGGAATAGAGGGTGGCTACACCTTC	NA	TRBD1	TRBV28	TRBJ1-2
CASSSLGLAEDYEQYF	TGTGCCAGCAGCTCACTCGGACTAGCGGAAGACTACGAGCAGTACTTC	NA	TRBD2	TRBV7-9	TRBJ2-7
CASSLGTAYEQYF	TGTGCCAGCAGCTTAGGGACTGCCTACGAGCAGTACTTC	few	NA	TRBV11-3	TRBJ2-7
CASSEAVVVGDGGYTF	TGTGCCAGCAGTGAAGCGGTCGTCGTGGGGGATGGGGGCTACACCTTC	NA	NA	TRBV6-1	TRBJ1-2
CASSLQGAAQPQHF	TGTGCCAGCAGCTTGCAGGGGGCGGCTCAGCCCCAGCATTTT	NA	TRBD1	TRBV5-4	TRBJ1-5
CASRTLKLDF	TGTGCCAGCCGGACGCTGAAATTGGACTTC	NA	NA	TRBV5-4	TRBJ2-7
CASSLVPLAGSNEQFF	TGTGCCAGCAGCTTAGTCCCGCTAGCGGGATCCAATGAGCAGTTCTTC	NA	TRBD2	TRBV7-8	TRBJ2-1
CASSINSGLTSAEQFF	TGTGCCAGCAGCATAAACAGCGGGTTGACTAGCGCTGAGCAGTTCTTC	NA	TRBD2	TRBV9	TRBJ2-1
CASSPDGRGYTF	TGTGCCAGCTCACCAGACGGGAGAGGCTACACCTTC	NA	NA	TRBV18	TRBJ1-2
CASSLTGGGNEQFF	TGTGCCAGCAGCTTGACGGGAGGAGGCAATGAGCAGTTCTTC	NA	TRBD2	TRBV7-2	TRBJ2-1
CASSEVAGGLWEQYF	TGTGCCAGCAGTGAAGTTGCGGGAGGATTGTGGGAGCAGTACTTC	NA	TRBD2	TRBV6-1	TRBJ2-7
CASSRGSSYEQYF	TGTGCCAGCAGTCGGGGGAGCTCCTACGAGCAGTACTTC	NA	NA	TRBV7-3	TRBJ2-7
CASSLGDRDYEQYF	TGCGCCAGCAGCTTGGGGGACAGGGACTACGAGCAGTACTTC	NA	TRBD1	TRBV5-1	TRBJ2-7
CASSIPTGAGGANVLTF	TGTGCCAGTAGTATCCCGACAGGGGCGGGTGGGGCCAACGTCCTGACTTTC	NA	TRBD1	TRBV19	TRBJ2-6
CASSLKGYEQYF	TGTGCCAGCAGTTTGAAAGGTTACGAGCAGTACTTC	NA	NA	TRBV6-6	TRBJ2-7
CASSPGTGAGNTIYF	TGTGCCAGCAGTCCTGGGACAGGGGCTGGAAACACCATATATTTT	NA	TRBD1	TRBV6-5	TRBJ1-3
CASSILAPTPDEQFF	TGTGCCAGCAGCATACTAGCGCCTACGCCTGATGAGCAGTTCTTC	NA	TRBD2	TRBV11-2	TRBJ2-1
CASSPGTTEFF	TGTGCCAGTAGTCCCGGGACGACGGAGTTCTTC	few	NA	TRBV19	TRBJ2-1
CASLDFEGTQYF	TGCGCCAGCTTGGACTTTGAAGGGACGCAGTATTTT	NA	NA	TRBV5-1	TRBJ2-3
CASSQNQAGFEQFF	TGTGCCAGCAGCCAAAATCAAGCGGGGTTTGAGCAGTTCTTC	NA	TRBD2	TRBV7-9	TRBJ2-1
CASSPGGGEQYF	TGTGCCAGCAGCCCAGGGGGAGGTGAGCAGTACTTC	NA	NA	TRBV9	TRBJ2-7
CASSSDVNTEAFF	TGTGCCAGCTCCTCGGATGTGAACACTGAAGCTTTCTTT	NA	NA	TRBV18	TRBJ1-1
CASSLLASSTDTQYF	TGCGCCAGCAGCCTACTAGCCTCTAGCACAGATACGCAGTATTTT	NA	NA	TRBV5-1	TRBJ2-3
CASSYGQSNTGELFF	TGTGCCAGCAGTTACGGACAATCGAACACCGGGGAGCTGTTTTTT	NA	NA	TRBV6-6	TRBJ2-2
CASSLGGNAYEQYF	TGTGCCAGCAGCTTGGGCGGGAATGCCTACGAGCAGTACTTC	NA	NA	TRBV5-5	TRBJ2-7
CASSVRNGSQHF	TGTGCCAGCAGCGTAAGAAATGGGTCCCAGCATTTT	NA	NA	TRBV9	TRBJ1-5
CASSLRTGETYGYTF	TGTGCCAGCAGTCTTAGGACAGGGGAGACCTATGGCTACACCTTC	NA	TRBD1	TRBV6-6	TRBJ1-2
CASSDSQGASSRYTF	TGTGCCAGCAGTGATTCGCAGGGAGCTTCTTCTCGCTACACCTTC	NA	NA	TRBV2	TRBJ1-2
CASSQLAPANTGELFF	TGTGCCAGCAGCCAGCTGGCCCCCGCGAACACCGGGGAGCTGTTTTTT	NA	NA	TRBV4-2	TRBJ2-2
CSAPYNTEAFF	TGCAGTGCCCCGTACAACACTGAAGCTTTCTTT	NA	NA	TRBV20-1	TRBJ1-1
CASSESRTGTKQFF	TGTGCCAGCAGTGAATCCCGGACAGGGACGAAGCAGTTCTTC	NA	TRBD1	TRBV25-1	TRBJ2-1
CASSARTGGNTDTQYF	TGTGCCAGCAGTGCTCGGACAGGGGGGAACACAGATACGCAGTATTTT	NA	TRBD1	TRBV6-1	TRBJ2-3
CASSRDSGQPQHF	TGTGCCAGCAGCAGGGACAGCGGTCAGCCCCAGCATTTT	NA	TRBD1	TRBV5-6	TRBJ1-5
CASSFNRLYEQYF	TGCGCCAGCAGCTTTAACAGGCTCTACGAGCAGTACTTC	NA	NA	TRBV5-1	TRBJ2-7
CASSLGGSNEKLFF	TGTGCCAGTAGCCTAGGGGGCTCTAATGAAAAACTGTTTTTT	NA	TRBD1	TRBV19	TRBJ1-4
CASSPSPGGPNTGELFF	TGTGCCAGCAGTCCTTCCCCCGGTGGGCCGAACACCGGGGAGCTGTTTTTT	once	NA	TRBV28	TRBJ2-2
CASSPAGQGQYEQYF	TGTGCCAGCTCACCCGCCGGACAGGGGCAGTACGAGCAGTACTTC	once	TRBD1	TRBV18	TRBJ2-7
CASSFAGSYGYTF	TGTGCCAGCAGTTTCGCGGGTAGCTATGGCTACACCTTC	NA	NA	TRBV6-5	TRBJ1-2
CASTRGLAGSTDTQYF	TGTGCCAGTACCCGGGGTCTAGCGGGGAGCACAGATACGCAGTATTTT	once	TRBD2	TRBV19	TRBJ2-3
CASSSIDRVVGYTF	TGTGCCAGCAGCTCTATAGACAGGGTCGTCGGCTACACCTTC	NA	TRBD1	TRBV7-8	TRBJ1-2